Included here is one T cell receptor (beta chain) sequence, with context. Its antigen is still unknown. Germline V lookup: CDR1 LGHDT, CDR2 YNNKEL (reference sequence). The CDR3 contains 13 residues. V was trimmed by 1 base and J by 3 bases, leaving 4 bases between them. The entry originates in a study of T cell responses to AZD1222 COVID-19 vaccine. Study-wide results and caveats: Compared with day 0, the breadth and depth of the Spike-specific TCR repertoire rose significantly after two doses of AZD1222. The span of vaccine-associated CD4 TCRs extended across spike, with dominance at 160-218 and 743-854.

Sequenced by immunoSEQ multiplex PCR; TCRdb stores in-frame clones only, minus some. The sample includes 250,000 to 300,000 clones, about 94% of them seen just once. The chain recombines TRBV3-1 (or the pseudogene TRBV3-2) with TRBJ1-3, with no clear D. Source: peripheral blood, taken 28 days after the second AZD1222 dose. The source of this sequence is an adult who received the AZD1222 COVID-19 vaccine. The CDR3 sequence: CASSQGGGNTIYF. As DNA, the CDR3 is TGTGCCAGCAGCCAAGGGGGTGGAAACACCATATATTTT.